The 32 T cell receptor beta chains in this list originate from one sample, sequenced in a study of early T cells in non-severe SARS-CoV-2 infection. A single record per CDR3 protein comes from TCRdb applying MiXCR to the 5' RACE reads. The sample lists tens of thousands of distinct CDR3 sequences, 5.8% occurring once. Sequencing input: whole blood. The source of these receptors is an adult who was a healthcare worker with PCR-confirmed SARS-CoV-2 infection or an uninfected control (not recorded which).

The chain couples TRBV7-3 to TRBJ2-1; 10 bases fit TRBD2. From germline, CDR1 is SGHTA and CDR2 FQGTGA. The junction had 5 bases not matched to a gene; V was cut back by 7 bases and J by 5 bases. The CDR3 runs 14 residues. The CDR3 bases are TGTGCCAGCAAGACTAGCGGGTCTCACAATGAGCAGTTCTTC. Translation: CASKTSGSHNEQFF.

The CDR3 coding sequence is TGTGCCACCTCCGGGGGGGACAGGGGAGTAAATGAGCAGTTCTTC. Translated, it gives CATSGGDRGVNEQFF. The chain is built from TRBV24-1 and TRBJ2-1, with 10 bases aligning to TRBD1. Germline V gene data show CDR1 as KGHDR and CDR2 as SFDVKD. V trimming: 9 bases; J trimming: 7 bases; junction bases outside the gene matches: 11. The length of the CDR3 is 15 residues.

In this sample, this clonotype turned up many times. CDR3 loop: CASSEDNEQFF. The DNA for the CDR3 is TGTGCCAGCAGTGAAGACAATGAGCAGTTCTTC. V gene TRBV28 combines with J gene TRBJ2-1; no definite D call. The germline CDR1 and CDR2 sequences are MDHEN and SYDVKM. This CDR3 is 11 amino acids long. Trimming stripped 5 bases from V and 5 bases from J, with 4 bases between.

The table lists this clonotype with many counts. J is TRBJ1-5 and V is TRBV12-3 or TRBV12-4; a possible D gene is TRBD1 (5 bases). The germline V and J ends were trimmed by 6 bases and 4 bases, with 10 bases remaining between them. This CDR3 is 13 amino acids long. CDR3 in amino acids: CASRTDLNQPQHF. DNA of the CDR3: TGTGCCAGCAGGACAGATTTAAATCAGCCCCAGCATTTT.

This clonotype showed up many times. The chain carries TRBV19 and TRBJ1-2; 7 bases align to TRBD1. Germline loops: CDR1 LNHDA, CDR2 SQIVND (reference sequence). The V and J ends lost 3 bases and 8 bases, in that order; junction bases with no gene match: 6. This CDR3 spans 13 amino acids. CDR3 DNA sequence: TGTGCCAGTAGTATTCTCCAGGGGGAGGGCTACACCTTC. This sequence encodes CASSILQGEGYTF.

There are many counts of this clonotype. The chain links TRBV7-9 to TRBJ2-3; D remains ambiguous. The CDR3 runs 12 residues. Germline V gene data show CDR1 as SEHNR and CDR2 as FQNEAQ (reference sequence). Trimming cost V 2 bases and J 6 bases, with 6 bases left between them. The CDR3 is CASSLMGDTQYF. CDR3 coding DNA: TGTGCCAGCAGCTTAATGGGGGATACGCAGTATTTT.

A few counts support this clonotype. The chain carries TRBV7-9 and TRBJ2-5; no clear D. Trimming shortened V by 2 bases and J by 0 bases, and 4 bases separated the two germline ends. The CDR3 spans 13 residues. Germline CDR1 reads SEHNR; CDR2 reads FQNEAQ (reference sequence). The CDR3 is CASSLSHQETQYF. The CDR3, as DNA: TGTGCCAGCAGCTTATCACACCAAGAGACCCAGTACTTC.

This clonotype came up many times. The chain employs TRBV2 and TRBJ2-7; D perhaps matches TRBD1 (5 bases). The CDR3 loop spans 14 amino acids. In germline, CDR1 is SNHLY, CDR2 FYNNEI. In nucleotides, the CDR3 is TGTGCATCTACCCCCGGCCAGGGCCACCACGAGCAGTACTTC. Encoded protein: CASTPGQGHHEQYF. The full variable domain, in which reference TRBV2 and TRBJ2-7 provide the parts outside the CDR3, is EPEVTQTPSHQVTQMGQEVILRCVPISNHLYFYWYRQILGQKVEFLVSFYNNEISEKSEIFDDQFSVERPDGSNFTLKIRSTKLEDSAMYFCASTPGQGHHEQYFGPGTRLTVT.

This rearrangement joins TRBV30 to TRBJ2-7, with TRBD1 matching 7 bases. Trimming took 6 bases from V and 2 from J; bases not matched to a gene: 1. From germline, CDR1 is GTSNPN and CDR2 SVGIG (reference sequence). The CDR3 loop spans 11 amino acids. The CDR3 protein is CACGTAYEQYF. As DNA, the CDR3 is TGTGCCTGTGGGACAGCCTACGAGCAGTACTTC. Variable domain in full (rest from reference TRBV30 and TRBJ2-7): SQTIHQWPATLVQPVGSPLSLECTVEGTSNPNLYWYRQAAGRGLQLLFYSVGIGQISSEVPQNLSASRPQDRQFILSSKKLLLSDSGFYLCACGTAYEQYFGPGTRLTVT.

CDR3 loop: CSALPYSGYTGELFF. Written as DNA, the CDR3 is TGCAGTGCCCTTCCCTACAGCGGGTACACCGGGGAGCTGTTTTTT. V and J are TRBV20-1 and TRBJ2-2, with D perhaps TRBD2 (6 bases). Germline values: CDR1 DFQATT, CDR2 SNEGSKA (reference sequence). This CDR3 is 15 amino acids long. V dropped 6 bases and J dropped 3 bases, with 17 bases sitting between them.

The sample holds a few counts of this clonotype. V and J are TRBV5-1 and TRBJ2-7; D unresolved. The germline V gene encodes CDR1 SGHRS and CDR2 YFSETQ. Trimming removed 0 bases at V and 2 bases at J, with 15 bases between. The CDR3 contains 16 residues. CDR3 residues: CASSLEASHWAYEQYF. The CDR3 DNA reads TGCGCCAGCAGCTTGGAAGCAAGCCACTGGGCCTACGAGCAGTACTTC.

This rearrangement joins TRBV3-1 to TRBJ2-1; TRBD2 matches 9 bases. The CDR3 runs to 14 residues. The junction had 8 bases not matched to a gene; V was cut back by 6 bases and J by 8 bases. The germline V gene encodes CDR1 LGHDT and CDR2 YNNKEL (reference sequence). The CDR3 DNA is TGTGCCAGCAGAGCGAGCGGGGGGCCCGATGAGCAGTTCTTC. It encodes CASRASGGPDEQFF.

In its sample, this clonotype was seen a few times. CDR3 sequence: CASRGQGSSEQFF. Written as DNA, the CDR3 is TGTGCCAGCAGGGGACAGGGGTCATCTGAGCAGTTCTTC. V usage is TRBV27 and J usage is TRBJ2-1; 10 bases map to TRBD1. V lost 6 bases and J lost 9; bases outside the gene matches: 5. This CDR3 comprises 13 residues. Germline V gives CDR1 MNHEY, CDR2 SMNVEV (reference sequence).

This clonotype was recorded at least ten times. CDR3 coding DNA: TGCAGTGCTAAGCAGGGAAGCGGGGCCAACGTCCTGACTTTC. It codes for CSAKQGSGANVLTF. The chain employs TRBV20-1 and TRBJ2-6; a possible D gene is TRBD1 (5 bases). From germline, CDR1 is DFQATT and CDR2 SNEGSKA (reference sequence). This CDR3 region has 14 residues. Trimming cost V 4 bases and J 4 bases, with 11 bases left between them.

Only a few counts were recorded for this clonotype. The chain has TRBV29-1 and TRBJ1-1; D is perhaps TRBD1 (6 bases). Germline CDR1 SQVTM, CDR2 ANQGSEA. The CDR3 runs 12 residues. CDR3 in DNA: TGCAGAGCCGGGACAAGGAACACTGAAGCTTTCTTT. Protein: CRAGTRNTEAFF. The entire variable domain, with the rest obtained from reference TRBV29-1 and TRBJ1-1, is as follows: SAVISQKPSRDICQRGTSLTIQCQVDSQVTMMFWYRQQPGQSLTLIATANQGSEATYESGFVIDKFPISRPNLTFSTLTVSNMSPEDSSIYLCRAGTRNTEAFFGQGTRLTVV.

This clonotype was observed a few times. J is TRBJ2-1 and V is TRBV6-2 or TRBV6-3; 9 nucleotides align to TRBD2. Unmatched junction bases numbered 7, after V lost 6 bases and J lost 1 base. There are 16 residues in the CDR3. Germline-derived CDR1 and CDR2 are MNHEY and SVGEGT. The CDR3 loop is CASSYPGLASYNEQFF. CDR3 DNA: TGTGCCAGCAGCTATCCCGGACTAGCGTCCTACAATGAGCAGTTCTTC.

At least ten counts were recorded for this clonotype. The chain carries TRBV6-2 or TRBV6-3 and TRBJ2-5; 7 bases are a match to TRBD2. Germline lookup yields CDR1 MNHEY and CDR2 SVGEGT. The CDR3 contains 16 residues. V shed 3 bases and J 4 bases; nucleotides not matched to a gene: 11. CDR3 in amino acids: CASSYGRSSGGETQYF. CDR3 nucleotides: TGTGCCAGCAGTTATGGGCGATCTAGCGGAGGAGAGACCCAGTACTTC.

This clonotype has a handful of counts. In DNA form, the CDR3 reads TGTGCCAGCAGCTTGCGGAGATCCTGGGACACTGAAGCTTTCTTT. Translation gives CASSLRRSWDTEAFF. The chain has TRBV7-6 and TRBJ1-1; no definite D call. Germline V gives CDR1 SGHVS, CDR2 FNYEAQ. Trimming left V 3 bases short and J 3 bases short, with 14 bases between. The CDR3 runs 15 residues.

This clonotype was picked up a small number of times. The J gene is TRBJ2-7, the V gene TRBV7-9, with 10 bases fitting TRBD1. This CDR3 has 18 amino acids. V shed 5 bases, J shed 2 bases, and the junction held 15 bases outside the gene matches. Germline loops: CDR1 SEHNR, CDR2 FQNEAQ (reference sequence). CDR3 loop: CASSPDRGDYPKTYEQYF. The CDR3, as DNA: TGTGCCAGCAGCCCGGACAGGGGGGATTATCCGAAGACCTACGAGCAGTACTTC. Drawing the rest from reference TRBV7-9 and TRBJ2-7, the complete variable domain is DTGVSQNPRHKITKRGQNVTFRCDPISEHNRLYWYRQTLGQGPEFLTYFQNEAQLEKSRLLSDRFSAERPKGSFSTLEIQRTEQGDSAMYLCASSPDRGDYPKTYEQYFGPGTRLTVT.

V usage is TRBV11-2 and J usage is TRBJ2-3; D perhaps matches TRBD2 (6 bases). Looked up from germline, CDR1 is SGHAT and CDR2 is FQNNGV. The CDR3 extends over 15 amino acids. Trimming pared 5 bases from V and 3 bases from J, leaving 15 bases between. The DNA of the CDR3 is TGTGCCAGCAGCCCTTTTGTAGGGAGGACAGATACGCAGTATTTT. It encodes CASSPFVGRTDTQYF.

A few counts support this clonotype. This chain joins TRBV19 and TRBJ1-6; unclear D gene. Trimming shortened V by 5 bases and J by 7 bases, and 15 bases separated the two germline ends. The germline V gene encodes CDR1 LNHDA and CDR2 SQIVND (reference sequence). This CDR3 is 15 amino acids long. CDR3 sequence reads: CASSVRLSSNSPLHF. CDR3 bases: TGTGCCAGTAGTGTCCGCTTGAGTTCCAATTCACCCCTCCACTTT.

This clonotype was seen many times. The gene calls are TRBV29-1 and TRBJ1-1, with 9 bases identical to TRBD1. Looked up from germline, CDR1 is SQVTM and CDR2 is ANQGSEA. The length of the CDR3 is 13 residues. Trimming took 5 bases from V and 1 from J; bases not matched to a gene: 2. Here the CDR3 reads CSVTTGGNTEAFF. The CDR3 DNA reads TGCAGCGTTACGACAGGGGGGAACACTGAAGCTTTCTTT.

This clonotype appeared many times. V gene TRBV30 combines with J gene TRBJ2-5; D is unclear. V was shortened by 4 bases and J by 4 bases, with 16 bases between the two germline ends. The CDR3 is 14 amino acids. Germline V lookup: CDR1 GTSNPN, CDR2 SVGIG (reference sequence). The DNA for the CDR3 is TGTGCCTGGAAAGAAACTAATCGAGGAGAGACCCAGTACTTC. Its translation: CAWKETNRGETQYF.

This chain joins TRBV21-1 and TRBJ2-2; the table gives TRBD1 as D, unverified against the DNA. TRBV21-1 is given as a pseudogene. The CDR3 sequence is 17 residues long. The CDR3 sequence is CASNPSIEGQGTGELFF. The CDR3 DNA reads as TGTGCCAGCAACCCCTCAATCGAGGGACAGGGGACCGGGGAGCTGTTTTTT.

This clonotype occurred a few times. The V gene is TRBV4-1, the J gene TRBJ2-1; 12 bases match TRBD2. V lost 0 bases and J lost 6; bases outside the gene matches: 9. The CDR3 spans 18 residues. The germline V gene encodes CDR1 MGHRA and CDR2 YSYEKL. CDR3 nucleotides: TGCGCCAGCAGCCAAGATGGTGGGACTAGCGGGTACTTCAATGAGCAGTTCTTC. Its protein product is CASSQDGGTSGYFNEQFF.

The sample holds a few counts of this clonotype. This chain joins TRBV10-1 and TRBJ2-3; the match to TRBD2 covers 13 bases. The CDR3 has 18 amino acids. Germline assignment: CDR1 WNHNN and CDR2 SYGVQD (reference sequence). After removal of 2 bases from V and 4 bases from J, the junction contained 9 bases not matched to a gene. In nucleotides, the CDR3 is TGCGCCAGCAGTGAGCCTTATGGGACTAGCGGGACCGCAGATACGCAGTATTTT. Protein: CASSEPYGTSGTADTQYF.

Ten or more counts support this clonotype. The J gene is TRBJ2-1, the V gene TRBV6-6; 7 positions match TRBD1. The CDR3 length is 17 residues. The V segment lost 2 bases and the J segment 1 base; nucleotides outside the gene matches: 8. Germline CDR1 MNHNY, CDR2 SVGAGI (reference sequence). The DNA for the CDR3 is TGTGCCAGCAGTTACGTCCCGTTGGGACAGTCCTACAATGAGCAGTTCTTC. It translates to CASSYVPLGQSYNEQFF.

This clonotype came up a few times. V usage is TRBV6-2 or TRBV6-3 and J usage is TRBJ2-5, with TRBD2 matching over 9 bases. This CDR3 spans 19 amino acids. J gave up 4 bases and V 0 bases, and 15 bases lay outside the gene matches. The V gene's germline CDR1 is MNHEY and CDR2 SVGEGT. CDR3 coding DNA: TGTGCCAGCAGTTACTCGATGGCGGGGGGGGCTCCTGCCCCAGAGACCCAGTACTTC. This gives the protein CASSYSMAGGAPAPETQYF.

This clonotype was seen repeatedly, ten times or more. The V gene is TRBV6-5, the J gene TRBJ2-1; maybe TRBD2 (5 bases). Looked up from germline, CDR1 is MNHEY and CDR2 is SVGAGI. Trimming took 5 bases from V and 8 from J, leaving 16 bases between them. This CDR3 spans 14 amino acids. CDR3 DNA: TGTGCCAGCAGTCGGGGAGAACCCGTCGATGAGCAGTTCTTC. Translating gives CASSRGEPVDEQFF.

This clonotype was detected many times. The chain links TRBV30 to TRBJ1-3; a possible D gene is TRBD1 (5 bases). The V gene's germline CDR1 is GTSNPN and CDR2 SVGIG (reference sequence). There are 13 residues in the CDR3. Trimming removed 5 bases at V and 4 bases at J, with 12 bases between. The CDR3 reads CAWATGDGNTIYF. The CDR3, as DNA: TGTGCCTGGGCAACAGGAGACGGAAACACCATATATTTT.

This clonotype was seen repeatedly, ten times or more. The chain recombines TRBV7-2 with TRBJ2-1; D is perhaps TRBD1 or TRBD2 (5 bases each). V was shortened by 4 bases and J by 12 bases, with 22 bases between the two germline ends. CDR1 and CDR2 (germline): SGHTA, FQGNSA. This CDR3 contains 15 residues. The CDR3 spells CASSYQGQGPSVQFF. CDR3 coding DNA: TGTGCCAGCAGCTATCAAGGGCAGGGACCCTCCGTGCAGTTCTTC.

Sample share makes this clonotype medium-sized. V gene TRBV10-2 combines with J gene TRBJ2-5; D uncertain. Germline CDR1 WSHSY, CDR2 SAAADI. The CDR3 extends over 14 amino acids. Trimming took 2 bases from V and 4 from J, leaving 11 bases between them. CDR3 loop: CASSEDLDSETQYF. The CDR3 coding sequence is TGCGCCAGCAGTGAGGATCTAGATTCAGAGACCCAGTACTTC.